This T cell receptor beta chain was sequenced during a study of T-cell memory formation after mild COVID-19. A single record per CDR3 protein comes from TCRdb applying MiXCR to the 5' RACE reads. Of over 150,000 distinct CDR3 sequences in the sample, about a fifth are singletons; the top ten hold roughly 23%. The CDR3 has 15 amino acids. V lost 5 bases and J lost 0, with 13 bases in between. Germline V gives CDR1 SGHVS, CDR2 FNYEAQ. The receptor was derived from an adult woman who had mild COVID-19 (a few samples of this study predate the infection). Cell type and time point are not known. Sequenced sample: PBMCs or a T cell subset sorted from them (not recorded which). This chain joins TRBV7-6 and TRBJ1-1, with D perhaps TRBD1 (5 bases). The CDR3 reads CASSPGTQLNTEAFF. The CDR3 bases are TGTGCCAGCAGCCCAGGGACGCAATTGAACACTGAAGCTTTCTTT.